Each of the 16 T cell receptor beta chains below was sequenced from the same sample in a study of early stage breast cancer tumors. TCRdb's copy holds only in-frame clones and misses some; the assay was immunoSEQ multiplex PCR. The sample records tens of thousands of clones, approximately 76% being singletons. Source material: blood. The receptors were sampled from a person aged 50-59 years with breast cancer.

The genes are TRBV7-2 and TRBJ1-5; the match to TRBD1 covers 8 bases. The CDR3 runs 15 residues. The germline gives CDR1 SGHTA, CDR2 FQGNSA. V lost 5 bases, J lost 7 bases, and 10 bases stayed unmatched. The chain's CDR3 is CASSPRTGLDQPQHF. CDR3 bases: TGTGCCAGCAGCCCCCGGACAGGGCTAGACCAGCCCCAGCATTTT.

This chain uses TRBV5-4 with TRBJ1-2; TRBD1 agrees at 9 bases. Trimming cost V 0 bases and J 5 bases; bases outside gene matches: 5. Germline CDR1 is SGHNT and CDR2 is YYREEE (reference sequence). The CDR3 contains 15 residues. CDR3 loop: CASSLAGTGLYGYTF. The CDR3 DNA sequence: TGTGCCAGCAGCTTGGCCGGGACAGGGCTTTATGGCTACACCTTC.

This chain's CDR3 is CASTRTGGREQYF. CDR3 DNA sequence: TGTGCCAGCACCAGGACAGGGGGCAGGGAGCAGTACTTC. The chain employs TRBV6-1 and TRBJ2-7, with 11 bases aligning to TRBD1. Germline V gene data show CDR1 as MNHNS and CDR2 as SASEGT. There are 13 residues in the CDR3. The V gene end was trimmed by 7 bases and the J gene end by 7 bases; junction bases not matched to a gene: 6.

This chain uses TRBV6-1 with TRBJ1-1, with a possible D match to TRBD1 (5 bases). This CDR3 is built from 15 residues. V was cut by 5 bases and J by 4 bases, with 17 bases left in between. Germline CDR1 is MNHNS and CDR2 is SASEGT. CDR3 residues: CASSRLEGRTTEAFF. For the CDR3, the DNA is TGTGCCAGCAGTAGGCTGGAGGGGAGGACCACTGAAGCTTTCTTT.

This chain connects TRBV6-5 to TRBJ2-3; 8 bases match TRBD2. V lost 10 bases and J lost 4; bases outside the gene matches: 13. Per the germline V gene, CDR1 is MNHEY and CDR2 is SVGAGI. This CDR3 spans 15 amino acids. CDR3 region: CATRVAPGGADTQYF. The CDR3 coding sequence is TGTGCCACTAGGGTGGCTCCGGGGGGGGCAGATACGCAGTATTTT.

V and J are TRBV6-5 and TRBJ2-5; 7 bases align to TRBD2. This CDR3 region has 15 residues. The germline V gene encodes CDR1 MNHEY and CDR2 SVGAGI. After removal of 6 bases from V and 2 bases from J, the junction contained 9 bases not matched to a gene. The CDR3 nucleotides are TGTGCCAGCAGAGGCGGGAGCCTGCGACAAGAGACCCAGTACTTC. Translated: CASRGGSLRQETQYF.

The CDR3 protein is CASSPPILSAPPAAFF. The CDR3 DNA reads as TGTGCCAGCTCACCACCGATTTTGAGTGCACCCCCGGCAGCTTTCTTT. V gene TRBV18 combines with J gene TRBJ1-1; D is undetermined. This CDR3 is 16 amino acids long. Trimming pared 0 bases from V and 10 bases from J, leaving 21 bases between. The germline CDR1 and CDR2 sequences are KGHSH and LQKENI.

This chain uses TRBV19 with TRBJ2-3; D is ambiguous. Trimming removed 4 bases at V and 5 bases at J, with 13 bases between. Germline values: CDR1 LNHDA, CDR2 SQIVND (reference sequence). The CDR3 totals 14 residues. Written as DNA, the CDR3 is TGTGCCAGTAGTAGGACCTCCCGAGGAGATACGCAGTATTTT. Protein product: CASSRTSRGDTQYF.

The genes are TRBV7-6 and TRBJ2-1, with D perhaps being TRBD1 or TRBD2 (6 bases each). The CDR3 has 14 residues. The germline V gene has CDR1 SGHVS and CDR2 FNYEAQ. Trimming removed 2 bases from V and 9 bases from J, with 14 bases in between. CDR3 DNA: TGTGCCAGCAGCTTATCCCAAGGGGGGAGTGAGCAGTTCTTC. It codes for CASSLSQGGSEQFF.

The chain couples TRBV19 to TRBJ2-7, with TRBD2 matching 13 bases. Trimming at V came to 2 bases and at J to 3 bases, leaving 4 bases not matched to a gene. The CDR3 has 16 residues. The germline V gene has CDR1 LNHDA and CDR2 SQIVND (reference sequence). The chain's CDR3 is CASSISGLAGHYEQYF. CDR3 DNA: TGTGCCAGTAGTATATCGGGACTAGCGGGACACTACGAGCAGTACTTC. Full variable domain (rest looked up from reference TRBV19 and TRBJ2-7): DGGITQSPKYLFRKEGQNVTLSCEQNLNHDAMYWYRQDPGQGLRLIYYSQIVNDFQKGDIAEGYSVSREKKESFPLTVTSAQKNPTAFYLCASSISGLAGHYEQYFGPGTRLTVT.

The chain has TRBV29-1 and TRBJ2-7, with 7 bases that match TRBD2. The V gene's germline CDR1 is SQVTM and CDR2 ANQGSEA. The CDR3 is 13 residues long. V was pared by 6 bases and J by 3 bases, with 8 bases of the junction left unmatched. CDR3: CSVLREGYYEQYF. As DNA, the CDR3 is TGCAGCGTCCTCAGGGAGGGTTACTACGAGCAGTACTTC.

V gene TRBV20-1 combines with J gene TRBJ2-3; D gene ambiguous. V was shortened by 5 bases and J by 2 bases, with 5 bases between the two germline ends. This CDR3 is 11 amino acids long. CDR1 is DFQATT, CDR2 SNEGSKA, per germline (reference sequence). CDR3 nucleotide sequence: TGCAGTGCTCAGGCCACAGATACGCAGTATTTT. Its translation: CSAQATDTQYF.

CDR3 sequence: CASSSPGGLAETSEQYF. DNA of the CDR3: TGTGCCAGCAGCTCCCCGGGAGGGCTAGCGGAGACCAGCGAGCAGTACTTC. This chain links TRBV7-2 with TRBJ2-7, with 8 bases lining up with TRBD2. The CDR3 consists of 17 residues. V gave up 4 bases and J gave up 6 bases; unmatched junction bases: 17. Germline CDR1 and CDR2: SGHTA and FQGNSA.

The chain joins TRBV6-4 to TRBJ1-1; possibly TRBD1 for D (6 bases). The germline V gene has CDR1 MRHNA and CDR2 SNTAGT. V dropped 5 bases and J dropped 2 bases, with 12 bases sitting between them. This CDR3 region has 14 residues. This CDR3 is CASSKEGGNTEAFF. The CDR3 DNA follows: TGTGCCAGCAGTAAGGAGGGGGGAAACACTGAAGCTTTCTTT.

In its sample, this clone was seen once. This chain links TRBV11-3 with TRBJ2-2; weak D call: TRBD2 (6 bases). There are 14 residues in the CDR3. CDR1 and CDR2 (germline): SGHNT, YENEEA. The V gene lost 4 bases and the J gene lost 4 bases, with 10 bases spanning the gap. CDR3 nucleotides: TGTGCCAGCAGCTCTCAGGGAGGCACCGGGGAGCTGTTTTTT. This gives the protein CASSSQGGTGELFF.

The chain recombines TRBV5-1 with TRBJ2-2; 11 nucleotides align to TRBD1. The length of the CDR3 is 17 residues. CDR1 is SGHRS and CDR2 is YFSETQ in the germline V gene. Losses at the gene ends were 0 bases for V and 6 bases for J; bases not matched to a gene: 7. In DNA, the CDR3 is TGCGCCAGCAGCTTGGAGCTAACGGGACAGGGGGCCGGGGAGCTGTTTTTT. Amino acids: CASSLELTGQGAGELFF.